The TCR beta chain described here comes from a study of breast tumors, draining lymph nodes, adjacent tissues. Whole-study findings and limits: Data fit most tumor T cells coming from lymph node, expanding in tumor. Data only fit, rather than demonstrated, lymph node origin of most tumor T cells. Tumor TCR diversity was below lymph nodes but above nontumor tissue. Luminal-like breast cancer showed significantly greater tumor-nontumor repertoire similarity than basal-like breast cancer did.

This clonotype appeared a few times. As yet, its antigen is unknown. From the multiplex PCR reads, TCRdb called clonotypes with MiXCR, one entry per CDR3 protein. The table records 20,000 to 25,000 distinct CDR3 sequences, about two thirds of them present only once. Germline CDR1 reads DFQATT; CDR2 reads SNEGSKA (reference sequence). The CDR3 has 12 amino acids. After removal of 5 bases from V and 6 bases from J, the junction contained 2 bases not matched to a gene. The rearrangement links TRBV20-1 to TRBJ1-4, with 8 nucleotides matching TRBD1. The sequence derives from a female donor with breast cancer. Some clones in this sample may be carry-over from other donors' samples. Input material: tumor-adjacent breast tissue. In nucleotides, the CDR3 is TGCAGTGCTCCAGGGGGCGATGAAAAACTGTTTTTT. As protein: CSAPGGDEKLFF.